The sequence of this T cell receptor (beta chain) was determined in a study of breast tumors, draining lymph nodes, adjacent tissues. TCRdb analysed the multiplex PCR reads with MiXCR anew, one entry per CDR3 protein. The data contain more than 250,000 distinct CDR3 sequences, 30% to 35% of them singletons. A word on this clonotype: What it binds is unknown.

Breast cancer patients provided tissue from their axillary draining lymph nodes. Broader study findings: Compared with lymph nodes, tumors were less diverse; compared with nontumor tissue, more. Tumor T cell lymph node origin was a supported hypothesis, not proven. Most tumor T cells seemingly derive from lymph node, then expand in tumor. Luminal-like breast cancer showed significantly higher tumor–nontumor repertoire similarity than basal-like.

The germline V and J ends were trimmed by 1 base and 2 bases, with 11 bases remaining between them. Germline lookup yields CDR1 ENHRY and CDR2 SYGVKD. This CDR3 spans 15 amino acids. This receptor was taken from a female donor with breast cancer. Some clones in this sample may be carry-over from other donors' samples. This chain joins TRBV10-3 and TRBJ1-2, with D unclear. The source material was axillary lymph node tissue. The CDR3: CAISEFGVPNYGYTF. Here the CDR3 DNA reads TGTGCCATCAGTGAGTTTGGGGTCCCAAACTATGGCTACACCTTC.